The clone carrying this T cell receptor (beta chain) was found once. This record comes from a study of shared clonotypes between healthy human individuals. Trimming at V came to 1 base and at J to 4 bases, leaving 6 bases not matched to a gene. CDR3 length: 16 amino acids. The germline gives CDR1 SEHNR, CDR2 FQNEAQ (reference sequence). Genomic DNA of each subset was evenly split across several immunoSEQ plates. Repertoires were generated with immunoSEQ multiplex PCR, while TCRdb's copy carries only in-frame clones and drops some. Among about half a million clones listed, 79% were seen once. V gene TRBV7-9 combines with J gene TRBJ2-3, with TRBD1 identical over 9 bases. The receptor was derived from a woman in her 40s in good health. Some clones in this sample may be carry-over from other donors' samples. Sequenced: PBMCs. The CDR3: CASSLGGTGSADTQYF. The CDR3, as DNA: TGTGCCAGCAGCTTAGGCGGGACAGGGTCCGCAGATACGCAGTATTTT. Supplemented by reference TRBV7-9 and TRBJ2-3, the full variable domain reads DTGVSQNPRHKITKRGQNVTFRCDPISEHNRLYWYRQTLGQGPEFLTYFQNEAQLEKSRLLSDRFSAERPKGSFSTLEIQRTEQGDSAMYLCASSLGGTGSADTQYFGPGTRLTVL.